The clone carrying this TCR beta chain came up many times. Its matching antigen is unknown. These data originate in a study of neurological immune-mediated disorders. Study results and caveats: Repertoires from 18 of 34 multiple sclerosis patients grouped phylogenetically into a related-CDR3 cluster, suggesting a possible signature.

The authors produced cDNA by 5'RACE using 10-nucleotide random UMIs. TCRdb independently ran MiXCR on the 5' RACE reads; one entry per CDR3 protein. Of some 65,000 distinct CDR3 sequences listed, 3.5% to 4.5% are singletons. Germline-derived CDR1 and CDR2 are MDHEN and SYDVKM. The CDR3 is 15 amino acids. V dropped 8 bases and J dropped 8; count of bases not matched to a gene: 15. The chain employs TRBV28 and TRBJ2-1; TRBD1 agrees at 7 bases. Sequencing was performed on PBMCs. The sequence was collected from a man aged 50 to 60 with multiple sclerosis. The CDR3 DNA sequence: TGTGCCAGCTCGTGGGCGGACAGGCTTAAGTATGAGCAGTTCTTC. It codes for CASSWADRLKYEQFF.